The 5 T cell receptor beta chains below were found in one sample sequenced in a study of cytomegalovirus exposure and HLA in healthy donors. The PCR ran on 60 Vbeta and 13 Jbeta primers. Assay: immunoSEQ multiplex PCR; the TCRdb copy retains only in-frame clones and omits some. The profile covers approximately 190,000 clones, with more than 75% appearing a single time and 1% to 1.5% taken by the ten largest. Sequencing used PBMCs. These receptors all come from a man aged 30 to 45 in good health and CMV-seronegative.

The chain is built from TRBV5-1 and TRBJ2-7, with 8 bases that match TRBD1. The CDR3 length is 14 residues. In germline, CDR1 is SGHRS, CDR2 YFSETQ. J was trimmed by 0 bases and V by 2 bases; bases with no gene match: 1. CDR3 sequence: CASSFGQGSYEQYF. In DNA, the CDR3 is TGCGCCAGCAGCTTCGGACAGGGCTCCTACGAGCAGTACTTC.

The chain links TRBV18 to TRBJ1-5; the match to TRBD1 covers 7 bases. There are 13 residues in the CDR3. V shed 6 bases, J shed 5 bases, and the junction held 4 bases outside the gene matches. The germline gives CDR1 KGHSH, CDR2 LQKENI. The CDR3 reads CASSTGVDQPQHF. CDR3 nucleotides: TGTGCCAGCTCTACAGGGGTGGATCAGCCCCAGCATTTT.

This rearrangement joins TRBV7-9 to TRBJ2-3; TRBD1 aligns across 9 bases. The V segment lost 5 bases and the J segment 2 bases; nucleotides outside the gene matches: 8. The CDR3 contains 16 residues. Germline V gives CDR1 SEHNR, CDR2 FQNEAQ (reference sequence). CDR3 coding DNA: TGTGCCAGCAGCCCTAGGACAGGGGAGTTCACAGATACGCAGTATTTT. It codes for CASSPRTGEFTDTQYF.

This sequence joins TRBV7-9 and TRBJ1-1; D unresolved. Looked up from germline, CDR1 is SEHNR and CDR2 is FQNEAQ (reference sequence). Trimming removed 1 base from V and 8 bases from J, with 8 bases in between. CDR3 length: 12 amino acids. CDR3 nucleotide sequence: TGTGCCAGCAGCTTAGTGAACTCGGAAGCTTTCTTT. Translated: CASSLVNSEAFF. Full variable domain (outside the CDR3, taken from reference TRBV7-9 and TRBJ1-1): DTGVSQNPRHKITKRGQNVTFRCDPISEHNRLYWYRQTLGQGPEFLTYFQNEAQLEKSRLLSDRFSAERPKGSFSTLEIQRTEQGDSAMYLCASSLVNSEAFFGQGTRLTVV.

CDR3 amino acids: CASSLVISGETQYF. The CDR3 DNA follows: TGTGCCAGCAGCTTAGTAATCTCGGGAGAGACCCAGTACTTC. The rearrangement links TRBV5-6 to TRBJ2-5, with unresolved D. Germline V gene data show CDR1 as SGHDT and CDR2 as YYEEEE. The CDR3 loop spans 14 amino acids. V shed 2 bases and J shed 4 bases, with 12 bases lying between them.